This paragraph reports one TCR beta chain. This entry belongs to a study of blood T cell repertoires in COVID-19. About the study: Acute-phase and convalescent COVID-19 samples originated in the United States, Italy and Spain. The cDNA or gDNA used as material had been derived from T cells, B-cell-depleted T cells, or PBMCs.

Study processing details: Quantification of nucleated cells was approximated via reference gene primer amplification. Profiled with immunoSEQ multiplex PCR; TCRdb holds only in-frame clones, not every one. V, J and clone size reflect that table, while D and trimming were determined from the DNA. Of 92,000 or so clones listed, about nine tenths were seen once; the top ten hold over 0.45%. The sequencing input was peripheral blood. This TCR came from a man in his 60s with acute or convalescent COVID-19.

This CDR3 is CASSEFQLSGNTIYF. In DNA, the CDR3 is TGCGCCAGCAGTGAGTTCCAACTCTCTGGAAACACCATATATTTT. V and J are TRBV10-2 and TRBJ1-3; D unclear. With 1 base removed from V and 0 bases from J, the gap between germline ends came to 7 bases. The CDR3 is made up of 15 amino acids. CDR1 and CDR2 from the germline V gene are WSHSY and SAAADI.